These T cell receptor beta chains were read from a single sample in a study of shared clonotypes between healthy human individuals. Sequencing used immunoSEQ multiplex PCR; TCRdb keeps in-frame clones, though not all of them. The data show 550,000 to 750,000 clones, 92% seen once. The source material was naive CD8+ T cells sorted from blood. These receptors were collected from a man aged 25 to 40 in good health. CDR3s leave out the opening cysteine and the closing phenylalanine or tryptophan.

j_gene,v_gene,CDR3aa
TRBJ2-7,TRBV27,ASSQRGYYEQY
TRBJ2-7,TRBV10-3,AIRAESSYEQY
TRBJ2-1,TRBV27,ASSFTGYNEQF
TRBJ2-5,TRBV7-6,AGGTQETQY
TRBJ2-7,TRBV4-1,ASSQGFGLPYEQY
TRBJ2-1,TRBV5-4,ASSLVPNEQF
TRBJ1-1,TRBV10-3,AISESMYRVGTEAF
TRBJ2-1,TRBV19,ASSPSQGVAGYNEQF
TRBJ2-3,TRBV13,ASSQTGTALTDTQY
TRBJ2-7,TRBV28,ASSFLLLATYEQY
TRBJ2-1,TRBV2,ASSVSGRAAYNEQF
TRBJ2-5,TRBV27,ASSSLAGADQETQY
TRBJ1-4,TRBV27,ASSSWDTTNEKLF
TRBJ1-1,TRBV14,ASSQWGTDLNTEAF
TRBJ1-2,TRBV5-1,ASGAPRDPSNYGYT
TRBJ2-1,TRBV7-6,ASSRLVLAGRSSYNEQF
TRBJ1-4,TRBV21-1,ASSKKNRGKEKLF
TRBJ2-1,TRBV11-2,ASRGDRYNEQF
TRBJ2-3,TRBV2,ASSGGLITDTQY
TRBJ2-7,TRBV20-1,SAPTPYEQY
TRBJ1-5,TRBV19,ASSIGEGALSNQPQH
TRBJ2-5,TRBV4-1,ASSPGVVGPETQY
TRBJ2-3,TRBV7-9,ASGTGTDTQY